This TCR beta chain originates from a study of T cell responses to AZD1222 COVID-19 vaccine. Trimming shortened V by 5 bases and J by 8 bases, and 13 bases separated the two germline ends. CDR3 length: 13 amino acids. For this clone: Its antigen is as yet unknown.

Sequenced by immunoSEQ multiplex PCR; TCRdb stores in-frame clones only, minus some. The data show fewer than 150,000 clones, roughly nine tenths seen once. Notes on the study in general: Repertoire samples came only from after the peak T cell response. The CD4 TCRs associated with vaccination extended across spike and predominated at 160-218 and 743-854.

The sequence was collected from an adult who received the AZD1222 COVID-19 vaccine. The material sequenced was peripheral blood, taken 28 days after the second AZD1222 dose. The V gene is TRBV12-3 or TRBV12-4, the J gene TRBJ2-1, with D possibly being TRBD1 (5 bases). The CDR3, as DNA: TGTGCCAGCAGTCCAGGCAGGGCTTATGAGCAGTTCTTC. Translated, it gives CASSPGRAYEQFF.